This T cell receptor (beta chain) was documented in a study of cytomegalovirus exposure and HLA in healthy donors. Only one count was recorded for this clone. The trim removed 4 bases at V and 5 bases at J, leaving 5 bases unmatched. Germline V lookup: CDR1 ENHRY, CDR2 SYGVKD. This CDR3 contains 15 residues. A multiplex PCR was run with 60 Vbeta primers and 13 Jbeta primers. The table came from immunoSEQ multiplex PCR; TCRdb's copy has only in-frame clones and leaves some out. The table shows about 82,000 clones, with roughly 80% occurring only once. The sequencing sample was made of PBMCs. V gene TRBV10-3 combines with J gene TRBJ1-2; TRBD1 matches at 12 bases. The sequence derives from a human donor in good health. The CDR3 sequence is CAISGGTGGKYGYTF. CDR3 DNA: TGTGCCATCAGTGGAGGGACAGGGGGCAAGTATGGCTACACCTTC.